The source of this T cell receptor beta chain is a study of blood T cells in healthy people across ages. This clonotype showed up just a few times. The target antigen is unknown. Alongside a J-beta primer mix, a sample-barcoded 5' primer served in a second PCR lasting about 7 to 11 cycles. MiXCR, run by TCRdb on the 5' RACE reads, gives a single entry per CDR3 protein. The table has almost 300,000 distinct CDR3 sequences, roughly 29% seen once; the top ten hold around 30%. Broader study findings: Older age coincided with a roughly linear decline in TCR beta diversity per million T cells. Estimates drawn from one million T cells were deemed to understate diversity. Naive CD4+ cell counts and diversity both ran higher in long-lived than in aged donors.

Russia was home to the donors, healthy Caucasian individuals aged about 6 to 90. V lost 5 bases and J lost 10, with 9 bases in between. Germline CDR1 SEHNR, CDR2 FQNEAQ (reference sequence). This CDR3 spans 11 amino acids. The sample consisted of blood. This TCR was recovered from a woman aged 70 to 79 in good health. V gene TRBV7-9 combines with J gene TRBJ2-1; unclear D gene. CDR3 sequence: CASSALGEQFF. CDR3 DNA: TGTGCCAGCAGCGCGCTCGGCGAGCAGTTCTTC.